This T cell receptor (beta chain) was obtained from a study of blood T cell repertoires in COVID-19. Germline V gene lookup returns CDR1 MNHEY and CDR2 SMNVEV (reference sequence). The CDR3 length is 16 residues. Trimming pared 5 bases from V and 0 bases from J, leaving 11 bases between. The repertoire was sequenced with immunoSEQ multiplex PCR; TCRdb's copy has only in-frame clones and lacks some. Of a few hundred thousand clones in the sample, 86% are singletons; the top ten hold around 1.5%. The sample consisted of peripheral blood. This TCR came from a woman aged 50 to 65 with acute or convalescent COVID-19. This chain joins TRBV27 and TRBJ1-6; no firm D call. The CDR3 coding sequence is TGTGCCAGCAGTCCGATCGGGTCCTCCTATAATTCACCCCTCCACTTT. Amino acids: CASSPIGSSYNSPLHF.